One sample yielded the 24 T cell receptor beta chains listed below, sequenced in a study of T cells in Graves' hyperthyroidism and ophthalmopathy. The TCR beta CDR3 regions underwent amplification using RNA transcripts as the source. Carried out on the TCR CDR3, a first-round RT-PCR used the HTBI primer set. From the multiplex PCR reads, TCRdb called clonotypes with MiXCR, one entry per CDR3 protein. The sample lists about 710,000 distinct CDR3 sequences; roughly 15% were seen once. Specimen: blood. The receptors shown here come from a man aged 18 to 30 with Graves' hyperthyroidism.

The chain uses TRBV12-3 or TRBV12-4 and TRBJ2-1; the D is unclear. Trimming cost V 6 bases and J 2 bases, with 8 bases left between them. CDR3 size: 13 residues. CDR3 sequence (DNA): TGTGCCAGCAGAACCATCCCCTACAATGAGCAGTTCTTC. Translated: CASRTIPYNEQFF.

This chain links TRBV19 with TRBJ2-7; the D is unclear. The V gene lost 6 bases and the J gene lost 2 bases, with 17 bases spanning the gap. Germline lookup yields CDR1 LNHDA and CDR2 SQIVND (reference sequence). This CDR3 is 15 amino acids long. CDR3 sequence (DNA): TGTGCCAGTAGAAATCGGGCAGAAGGACCCTACGAGCAGTACTTC. Protein: CASRNRAEGPYEQYF.

Turning to this clonotype: The junction departs from the called germline gene at one end, perhaps through a read error. This rearrangement joins TRBV4-1 to TRBJ2-3; possibly TRBD2 for D (5 bases). The CDR3 has 16 residues. The germline gives CDR1 MGHRA, CDR2 YSYEKL. The CDR3 DNA reads as TGTGCCAGCAGCTCCGAGGGTGACTGGAGCACAGATACGCAGTATTTT. This translates into CASSSEGDWSTDTQYF.

The V call is TRBV20-1, the J call TRBJ2-7; perhaps TRBD1 as D (5 bases). The CDR3 is 12 amino acids. Trimming removed 3 bases at V and 0 bases at J, with 6 bases between. Germline V gene lookup returns CDR1 DFQATT and CDR2 SNEGSKA (reference sequence). The CDR3 nucleotides are TGCAGTGCTAGTGACAGCTCCTACGAGCAGTACTTC. Amino acid sequence: CSASDSSYEQYF.

This clonotype was recorded many times. The chain is built from TRBV7-2 and TRBJ1-2; D uncertain. The V and J ends lost 2 bases and 8 bases respectively, with 9 bases between them. This CDR3 is 12 amino acids long. In germline, CDR1 is SGHTA, CDR2 FQGNSA. CDR3 sequence reads: CASSLIQEGYTF. The CDR3 nucleotides read TGTGCCAGCAGCTTAATCCAGGAAGGCTACACCTTC.

The chain is built from TRBV20-1 and TRBJ1-5; 12 bases agree with TRBD1. The V gene end was trimmed by 7 bases and the J gene end by 2 bases; junction bases not matched to a gene: 21. The germline V gene has CDR1 DFQATT and CDR2 SNEGSKA (reference sequence). The CDR3 is 20 residues long. The CDR3 nucleotides read TGCAGTGTGTTGGCGGGCCATAACCGGGACAGGGGGCAAGGCAATCAGCCCCAGCATTTT. Residues: CSVLAGHNRDRGQGNQPQHF.

V gene TRBV20-1 combines with J gene TRBJ1-2; D not certain. Trimming took off 3 bases at V and 5 bases at J, with 16 bases between the two ends. Germline V gene sequence: CDR1 DFQATT, CDR2 SNEGSKA (reference sequence). The CDR3 extends over 14 amino acids. This CDR3 reads CSASVGEGSYGYTF. The CDR3, as DNA: TGCAGTGCTAGTGTCGGAGAGGGTTCATATGGCTACACCTTC.

This clonotype was picked up a small number of times. Sequence at one end of the junction differs from germline and may be a read error. This rearrangement joins TRBV5-1 to TRBJ2-1; D call uncertain. Per the germline V gene, CDR1 is SGHRS and CDR2 is YFSETQ. The CDR3 spans 16 residues. CDR3 DNA sequence: TGTGCCAGCAGCGCCTGGACCAGTGAATCGAACAATGAGCAGTTCTTC. It encodes CASSAWTSESNNEQFF.

This clonotype was observed a handful of times. The gene calls are TRBV12-5 and TRBJ1-4; 10 nucleotides align to TRBD1. Trimming removed 9 bases from V and 4 bases from J; junction bases left unmatched: 8. Germline V gene data show CDR1 as LGHNT and CDR2 as FRNRAP. The CDR3 is 15 residues long. The chain's CDR3 is CASNRDRGLNEKLFF. The CDR3 DNA reads TGTGCTAGCAACCGGGACAGGGGACTTAATGAAAAACTGTTTTTT.

Comments on this clonotype: The junction departs from germline at one end; a sequencing error may be responsible. V and J are TRBV12-3 or TRBV12-4 and TRBJ2-2; D might be TRBD1 or TRBD2, each matching 5 bases. This CDR3 comprises 14 residues. CDR3 amino acids: CTSRILGVFGELFF. In DNA, the CDR3 is TGTACCAGCAGGATCCTGGGGGTTTTCGGGGAGCTGTTTTTT.

The chain employs TRBV6-2 or TRBV6-3 and TRBJ2-2, with D unclear. The germline V gene encodes CDR1 MNHEY and CDR2 SVGEGT. The CDR3 loop spans 15 amino acids. The germline V and J ends were trimmed by 2 bases and 1 base, with 8 bases remaining between them. CDR3 residues: CASSYGVMNTGELFF. Written as DNA, the CDR3 is TGTGCCAGCAGTTACGGGGTCATGAACACCGGGGAGCTGTTTTTT.

This clonotype was detected ten times or more. The rearrangement links TRBV2 to TRBJ2-7, with D tentatively TRBD1 or TRBD2 (5 bases each). V was clipped by 3 bases and J by 3 bases, with 9 bases between them. This CDR3 is 13 amino acids long. The germline gives CDR1 SNHLY, CDR2 FYNNEI. In DNA form, the CDR3 reads TGTGCCAGCAGTGACAGGGACCTCTACGAGCAGTACTTC. It encodes CASSDRDLYEQYF.

The chain uses TRBV20-1 and TRBJ2-3; D unresolved. Trimming left V 8 bases short and J 4 bases short, with 10 bases between. Germline V gene data show CDR1 as DFQATT and CDR2 as SNEGSKA (reference sequence). The CDR3 loop spans 11 amino acids. For the CDR3, the DNA is TGCAGTAATTCCAGCCCAGATACGCAGTATTTT. Translation: CSNSSPDTQYF.

This clonotype was recorded at least ten times. J is TRBJ1-5 and V is TRBV30; D gene unclear. V dropped 4 bases and J dropped 5 bases, with 9 bases sitting between them. CDR1 and CDR2 (germline): GTSNPN, SVGIG (reference sequence). This CDR3 has 12 amino acids. As DNA, the CDR3 is TGTGCCTGGATTGGCCGGGATCAGCCCCAGCATTTT. The encoded protein is CAWIGRDQPQHF. Variable domain in full (rest from reference TRBV30 and TRBJ1-5): SQTIHQWPATLVQPVGSPLSLECTVEGTSNPNLYWYRQAAGRGLQLLFYSVGIGQISSEVPQNLSASRPQDRQFILSSKKLLLSDSGFYLCAWIGRDQPQHFGDGTRLSIL.

This clonotype appeared a few times. J is TRBJ1-4 and V is TRBV18, with unresolved D. From germline, CDR1 is KGHSH and CDR2 LQKENI. Between the trimmed V and J ends, which lost 2 bases and 8 bases, there was a span of 12 bases. This CDR3 is 14 amino acids long. The CDR3 nucleotides read TGTGCCAGCTCACCATCCTTGACGGGCGAAAAACTGTTTTTT. As protein: CASSPSLTGEKLFF.

This clonotype was observed many times. The V gene is TRBV28, the J gene TRBJ2-2, with 9 bases matching TRBD2. This CDR3 is built from 16 residues. V trimming: 6 bases; J trimming: 0 bases; junction bases outside the gene matches: 5. The germline V gene has CDR1 MDHEN and CDR2 SYDVKM. CDR3 sequence reads: CASSPRLAANTGELFF. The CDR3 DNA follows: TGTGCCAGCAGCCCGCGACTAGCGGCGAACACCGGGGAGCTGTTTTTT.

There are many counts of this clonotype. CDR3 in amino acids: CASSYDGGRWTQYF. As DNA, the CDR3 is TGTGCCAGCAGCTACGATGGCGGGAGATGGACCCAGTACTTC. The rearrangement uses TRBV7-6 and TRBJ2-5; 7 bases fit TRBD2. The V and J ends lost 4 bases and 7 bases, in that order; junction bases with no gene match: 9. The CDR3 totals 14 residues. Germline V gene data show CDR1 as SGHVS and CDR2 as FNYEAQ.

This clonotype was picked up many times. This chain links TRBV11-2 with TRBJ2-1, with TRBD2 matching over 8 bases. This CDR3 comprises 16 residues. CDR1 and CDR2 from the germline V gene are SGHAT and FQNNGV. Unmatched junction bases numbered 11, after V lost 5 bases and J lost 5 bases. In DNA, the CDR3 is TGTGCCAGCAGCCCCTTAAGCGGGAGCATTAACAATGAGCAGTTCTTC. Its translation: CASSPLSGSINNEQFF.

This clonotype was seen more than once but under ten times. This chain joins TRBV30 and TRBJ1-1, with 7 nucleotides matching TRBD1. The V and J ends lost 5 bases and 1 base, in that order; junction bases with no gene match: 4. CDR1 and CDR2 (germline): GTSNPN, SVGIG (reference sequence). This CDR3 is 13 amino acids long. The DNA for the CDR3 is TGTGCCTGGGGGGACAGTCCGAACACTGAAGCTTTCTTT. Its protein is CAWGDSPNTEAFF.

The CDR3 sequence: CASSLGAGSPYEQYF. As DNA, the CDR3 is TGTGCCAGCAGCTTAGGGGCAGGATCGCCCTACGAGCAGTACTTC. J is TRBJ2-7 and V is TRBV7-8; no firm D call. Germline-derived CDR1 and CDR2 are SGHVS and FQNEAQ. The V end lost 1 base, the J end lost 2 bases, and 12 bases lay between the germline ends. CDR3 length equals 15 residues.

The gene calls are TRBV15 and TRBJ1-1; TRBD1 might be the D (6 bases). Germline values: CDR1 LNHNV, CDR2 YYDKDF (reference sequence). Between the trimmed V and J ends, which lost 5 bases and 3 bases, there was a span of 13 bases. There are 14 residues in the CDR3. In DNA form, the CDR3 reads TGTGCCACCAGCGTCGGGGGCTCCTACACTGAAGCTTTCTTT. Its translation: CATSVGGSYTEAFF.

This chain joins TRBV20-1 and TRBJ2-1; maybe TRBD2 (6 bases). Trimming stripped 1 base from V and 6 bases from J, with 22 bases between. The V gene's germline CDR1 is DFQATT and CDR2 SNEGSKA (reference sequence). This CDR3 contains 17 residues. The CDR3 region is CSARALLGGVSINEQFF. In nucleotides, the CDR3 is TGCAGTGCTAGAGCCCTGCTGGGGGGAGTAAGTATCAATGAGCAGTTCTTC.

The chain has TRBV15 and TRBJ1-3, with D perhaps TRBD1 (6 bases). This CDR3 comprises 16 residues. V was clipped by 3 bases and J by 0 bases, with 12 bases between them. Germline values: CDR1 LNHNV, CDR2 YYDKDF (reference sequence). The CDR3 bases are TGTGCCACCAGCAGTGCTACAGGGCCCTCTGGAAACACCATATATTTT. Its translation is CATSSATGPSGNTIYF.

This clonotype was seen ten or more times. The rearrangement links TRBV6-5 to TRBJ2-7, with a possible D match to TRBD2 (5 bases). Germline assignment: CDR1 MNHEY and CDR2 SVGAGI. The length of the CDR3 is 14 residues. The V end lost 2 bases, the J end lost 4 bases, and 12 bases lay between the germline ends. The CDR3, as DNA: TGTGCCAGCAGTTACCAGAGGGAAGGTTACGAGCAGTACTTC. This gives the protein CASSYQREGYEQYF.